This T cell receptor beta chain appears in the sequencing data of a study of glioma-infiltrating T cells after dendritic cell vaccination. Overall study findings and caveats: Survival was not directly related to TCR clonality in these patients. Complete blood and tumor specimen sets were limited to few patients.

A word on this clone: The target antigen is unknown.

The time point here: after dendritic cell vaccination, including at tumor progression/relapse. Fresh-frozen tumor tissue and more than two years of survival data were available for all. The CDR3 extends over 12 amino acids. Germline-derived CDR1 and CDR2 are SGHNT and YENEEA. TCRB CDR3 was amplified from 2 ug genomic DNA or less. Produced via immunoSEQ multiplex PCR; TCRdb's table is partial and in-frame only. The sample has some 58,000 clones, about 85% seen once. The sample in question was blood, obtained after dendritic cell vaccination. The chain joins TRBV11-3 to TRBJ2-5, with D maybe TRBD2 (5 bases). The J call may be faulty, since TRBJ2-7 better matches the DNA end. The sequence derives from a human donor with glioblastoma. The CDR3 here is CATSGRPYEQYF. CDR3 DNA sequence: TGTGCCACATCGGGAAGGCCCTACGAGCAGTACTTC.